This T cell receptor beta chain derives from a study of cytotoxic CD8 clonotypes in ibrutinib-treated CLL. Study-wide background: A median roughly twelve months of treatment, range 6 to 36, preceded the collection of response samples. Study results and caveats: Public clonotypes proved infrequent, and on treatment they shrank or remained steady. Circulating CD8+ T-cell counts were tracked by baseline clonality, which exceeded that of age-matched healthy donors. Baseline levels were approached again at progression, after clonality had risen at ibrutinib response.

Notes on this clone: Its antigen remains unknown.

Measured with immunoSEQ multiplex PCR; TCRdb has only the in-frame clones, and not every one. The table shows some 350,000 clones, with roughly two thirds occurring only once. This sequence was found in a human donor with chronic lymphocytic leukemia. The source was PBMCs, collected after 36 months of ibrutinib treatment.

CDR3 protein: CASSLGSGNPGETQYF. In DNA form, the CDR3 reads TGCGCCAGCAGCTTGGGGTCAGGGAATCCAGGAGAGACCCAGTACTTC. The rearrangement joins TRBV5-1 to TRBJ2-5; weak D call: TRBD1 (5 bases). CDR1 and CDR2 from the germline V gene are SGHRS and YFSETQ. The V end lost 0 bases, the J end lost 4 bases, and 16 bases lay between the germline ends. This CDR3 is built from 16 residues.